This T cell receptor (beta chain) was found in a study of tumor and adjacent non-tumor tissue in lung cancer (dated by TCRdb to about 2018). Context from the whole study: Patients with adenocarcinoma (roughly 12), squamous cell carcinoma (2) and small cell lung cancer (1) were included in the cohort. The 15 enrolled patients, of whom some ten were men and 5 were women, were aged about 30 to 80 years and were diagnosed with TNM stage I to III disease. Approximately 31 paired specimens, one tumor and one normal lung sample per patient, were profiled by TCRbeta CDR3 sequencing. Bulk TCRbeta repertoires were compared between lung tumor tissue and matched distant non-tumor lung tissue obtained from under 18 lung cancer patients. In total, sequencing yielded under 150 million productive TCRbeta reads, which works out to an average of roughly 4.2 million reads per sample. On the study overall, not on this receptor specifically: The sequencing platform is not named in the methods, and unique molecular identifiers are not mentioned. In normal lung, the top 100 clones accounted for a significantly larger cumulative share of the repertoire than in tumor tissue. TCR diversity (inverse Simpson) was significantly higher in tumor than in normal lung tissue (roughly 430 vs 170, P = 0.0075, Mann-Whitney U test). TCR diversity was significantly higher in younger patients, and higher tumor TCR diversity was associated with shorter overall and disease-free survival. Because peripheral blood was not sequenced, blood TCRbeta repertoires in the lung cancer patients of the study were not examined. Only 15 patients were included in the cohort, and the need for larger samples and more detailed clinical data was noted by the authors.

This clonotype has only one observation. Its binding antigen is unknown. One end of the junction is discordant with germline, which a read error may explain. There are 13 amino acids in the CDR3, from cysteine to phenylalanine inclusive. Solely the CDR3 DNA is kept, with 39 bases framed from the first base. CDR1 and CDR2, looked up from the germline V gene, are MNHEY and SVGAGI. Library method: multiplex PCR. The sample was run on an Illumina HiSeq 2500. TCRbeta libraries were constructed through three rounds of nested PCR with primers (Table S4) according to protocols modified from ARM-PCR. Before sequencing, PCR products of 200-500 bp were excised from the gel and purified with the QIAquick gel extraction kit. Per the authors' processing: Trimmomatic was used to clean the reads, FLASH merged the cleaned reads into complete CDR3 sequences, and MiTCR assigned the sequences to V(D)J germline segments. Clonal diversity was computed as the inverse Simpson's index with VDJtools. Productive reads were defined as in-frame sequences without a premature stop codon. The public reads were run again by TCRdb, first through fastp at Q25 and then through MiXCR, and only productive beta chains were kept. Merged by CDR3 protein, the rows form single entries marked with the most common genes and DNA. The V and J calls follow TCRdb's processing rather than the paper's. The sample has about 44,000 distinct CDR3 sequences on record, 64% of them singletons. The ten largest clones add up to 25% to 35% of the sample.

Bulk unsorted tissue served as the source for RNA extraction, and RNA quality was assessed using a NanoDrop ND-1000 and an Agilent 2100. For the normal lung samples, distant non-tumor tissue was collected more than 3 cm away from the tumor edge. The donors were newly diagnosed lung cancer patients admitted for thoracic surgery in China from August to November 2014 who had not received prior chemotherapy. Anyone who had undergone radiotherapy or chemotherapy before, or who had another cancer at the same time, was left out of the study. Pieces of surgical tissue measuring about 1-2 cm3 were kept in RNAlater solution and stored at -80 degrees C until use.

The rearrangement joined TRBV6-5 to TRBJ2-1; the D gene remains uncertain. The clonotype comes from a woman in her 70s with non-small cell lung cancer. The sample taken for sequencing was distant non-tumor lung tissue. The CDR3 has the sequence CVSSYSNTGVQFF. The DNA sequence reads TGTGTCAGCAGTTACTCGAACACCGGCGTGCAATTCTTC.